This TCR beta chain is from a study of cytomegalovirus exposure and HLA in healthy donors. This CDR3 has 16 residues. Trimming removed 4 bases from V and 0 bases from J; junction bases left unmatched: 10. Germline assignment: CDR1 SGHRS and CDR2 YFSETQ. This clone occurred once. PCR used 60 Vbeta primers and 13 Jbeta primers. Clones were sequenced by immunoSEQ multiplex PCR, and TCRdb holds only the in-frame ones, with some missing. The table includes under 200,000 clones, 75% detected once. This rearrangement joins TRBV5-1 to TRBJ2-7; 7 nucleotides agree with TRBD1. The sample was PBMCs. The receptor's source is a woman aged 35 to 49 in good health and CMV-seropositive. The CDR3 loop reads CASSPSGGFSSYEQYF. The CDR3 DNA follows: TGCGCCAGCAGCCCGTCAGGGGGTTTTAGCTCCTACGAGCAGTACTTC.